Detailed here is one TCR beta chain. In its sample, this clonotype was seen many times. Its antigen specificity is not known. The record has no base qualities; no much larger clone is one base away. The data belong to a study of CD8 T cells in ankylosing spondylitis (dated by TCRdb to about 2017). For the wider study: The study profiled T cell receptor beta repertoires in healthy donors and ankylosing spondylitis patients to find disease-linked TCR variants. The full study cohort comprised around 23 ankylosing spondylitis patients and approximately 100 healthy donors. Peripheral blood was sampled, and synovial fluid was also collected from ankylosing spondylitis patients. Results the study describes overall, beyond this receptor: A CD8+ phenotype was shown by the disease-linked clones, which were found at relatively low frequencies in peripheral blood. Significant enrichment of the disease-linked clones was reported in matched synovial fluid samples from ankylosing spondylitis patients. Some motif variants were previously reported in synovial fluid and blood of reactive arthritis patients, suggesting common disease-initiation mechanisms. Blood from ankylosing spondylitis patients appeared to be characterized by a TCR beta motif made up of eight highly homologous amino acid variants.

The instrument was an Illumina HiSeq 2500. Quantitative 5'-RACE with molecular barcodes was used to prepare TCR beta libraries. For the original study's pipeline: A new computational method, built on a probabilistic model of VDJ rearrangement, was used to identify disease-linked TCR variants. TCRdb reprocessed the public reads (quality trimming at Q25 with fastp, clone calling with MiXCR) and kept in-frame beta chains. Rows are unified per CDR3 protein, each entry keeping the most common DNA and genes. What appears here as the V and J calls and clone size reflects TCRdb's work, not the paper's. This sample is represented by under 450,000 distinct CDR3 sequences; roughly a sixth of them were singletons. Approximately 1% of the sample belongs to the ten largest clones. The junction carries 10 bases between V and J, which are trimmed by 0 bases and 1 base respectively. Its CDR3 holds 15 amino acids, cysteine through phenylalanine. The DNA shown is the 45-base CDR3, in frame from base 1. CDR1 is given as SGHRS and CDR2 as YFSETQ, both from the germline V gene.

The receptor's source is a male donor with ankylosing spondylitis. The V and J genes are TRBV5-1 and TRBJ1-1, and perhaps TRBD1 as D gene, on 6 matching bases. Specimen: blood, either unsorted or a sorted T cell fraction (not recorded which). The nucleotides read TGCGCCAGCAGCTTGGCCACAGGGACGAACACTGAAGCTTTCTTT. This codes for CASSLATGTNTEAFF.